The rows below give T cell receptor beta chains drawn from one sample of a study of early T cells in non-severe SARS-CoV-2 infection. TCRdb itself ran the 5' RACE reads through MiXCR, one entry per CDR3 protein. The table includes more than 60,000 distinct CDR3 sequences, approximately 13% detected once. The sample consisted of whole blood. These receptor sequences come from an adult who was a healthcare worker with PCR-confirmed SARS-CoV-2 infection or an uninfected control (not recorded which). Both conserved end residues are trimmed from each CDR3. A D gene is named only where the DNA matches it firmly. Part of the rows lack a size; the others show once, few, many or a class for expanded clones.

D gene,V gene,J gene,clone size,CDR3 protein
-,TRBV6-1,TRBJ2-3,few,ASSPGFQKTDTQY
TRBD1,TRBV18,TRBJ1-2,-,ASSPNPGQGVYGYT
-,TRBV7-9,TRBJ1-5,many,ASSLTGPQPQH
-,TRBV11-2,TRBJ2-3,few,ASNRQTGRGTDTQY
-,TRBV15,TRBJ2-7,-,ATSRTPLGRPYEQY
-,TRBV5-5,TRBJ1-5,many,ASSSLPGPGQPQH
-,TRBV30,TRBJ1-3,many,AWSSGFGNTIY
-,TRBV7-6,TRBJ1-2,many,ASSIGPQNYGYT
-,TRBV28,TRBJ2-1,-,ASSPGGLADNEQF
-,TRBV20-1,TRBJ1-1,many,SARGGPVNTEAF
-,TRBV18,TRBJ1-1,few,ASSPPGVGANTEAF
-,TRBV7-3,TRBJ1-2,few,ASSLSLSQGDGYT
TRBD2,TRBV12-3/TRBV12-4,TRBJ2-7,few,ASRSGLAGGPSEQY
-,TRBV6-6,TRBJ2-3,-,ASSLEALGTDTQY
-,TRBV6-5,TRBJ1-1,-,ASSYAELNTEAF
-,TRBV12-3/TRBV12-4,TRBJ2-3,-,ASSLDQTDTQY
-,TRBV4-1,TRBJ2-3,-,ASSPTSVGLGYTDTQY
-,TRBV2,TRBJ1-1,few,ASRSDVGNTEAF
TRBD1,TRBV2,TRBJ2-6,-,ASSPTGGYSGANVLT
-,TRBV2,TRBJ1-1,few,ASSQGGAINTEAF
-,TRBV6-5,TRBJ1-2,few,ASSYRRDYGYT
-,TRBV11-1,TRBJ1-1,many,ASGLLKMNTEAF
TRBD1,TRBV18,TRBJ2-2,many,ASSPRQGLNTGELF
-,TRBV6-1,TRBJ2-1,few,ASKAAGRYNEQF
-,TRBV28,TRBJ2-1,-,ASSLGLAYNEQF
-,TRBV20-1,TRBJ2-7,-,SAQGGPRDEQY
-,TRBV19,TRBJ1-2,few,ASRPTVPGGYT
-,TRBV15,TRBJ2-3,few,ATSRDDPSDTQY
-,TRBV27,TRBJ1-4,many,ASSSRDSNEKLF
TRBD2,TRBV9,TRBJ2-7,few,ASNSGTSHFEQY
-,TRBV28,TRBJ2-7,few,ASSDLYEQY
-,TRBV2,TRBJ1-6,few,ASRAIGGSPLH
-,TRBV5-1,TRBJ1-2,-,ASSLGERNYGYT
-,TRBV5-6,TRBJ2-7,few,ASSLGVGAYEQY
-,TRBV5-5,TRBJ1-1,-,ASSYWSGLNTEAF
TRBD1,TRBV6-5,TRBJ2-7,few,ATWDRGSRSYEQY
-,TRBV30,TRBJ1-6,many,AWSSTGSPLH
-,TRBV7-9,TRBJ1-1,-,ASSPRIGGGEAF
-,TRBV18,TRBJ2-1,many,ASSLHGTGEQF
-,TRBV6-5,TRBJ1-2,-,ASRPRAGTGYT
-,TRBV5-1,TRBJ2-1,many,ASSLVLGNEQF
-,TRBV5-1,TRBJ1-2,few,ASSLDSPLDYGYT
-,TRBV27,TRBJ1-1,few,ASSLRGGFLTLNTEAF
TRBD1,TRBV28,TRBJ2-7,-,ASSSVRTGGNREQY
-,TRBV10-3,TRBJ2-1,few,AISEGTANEQF
-,TRBV2,TRBJ2-7,few,ASTSEAYEQY
-,TRBV10-1,TRBJ2-6,-,ASSPTDSGTNVLT
-,TRBV4-1,TRBJ1-1,-,ASSQGAGIKTEAF
-,TRBV7-8,TRBJ2-2,few,ASSNWGELF
-,TRBV29-1,TRBJ2-5,-,SVGRRLSRETQY
TRBD1,TRBV6-5,TRBJ1-1,few,ASSPPRDRADRAF
-,TRBV27,TRBJ2-7,few,ASSIGQNYEQY
-,TRBV13,TRBJ2-7,-,ASSRPGGGVYEQY